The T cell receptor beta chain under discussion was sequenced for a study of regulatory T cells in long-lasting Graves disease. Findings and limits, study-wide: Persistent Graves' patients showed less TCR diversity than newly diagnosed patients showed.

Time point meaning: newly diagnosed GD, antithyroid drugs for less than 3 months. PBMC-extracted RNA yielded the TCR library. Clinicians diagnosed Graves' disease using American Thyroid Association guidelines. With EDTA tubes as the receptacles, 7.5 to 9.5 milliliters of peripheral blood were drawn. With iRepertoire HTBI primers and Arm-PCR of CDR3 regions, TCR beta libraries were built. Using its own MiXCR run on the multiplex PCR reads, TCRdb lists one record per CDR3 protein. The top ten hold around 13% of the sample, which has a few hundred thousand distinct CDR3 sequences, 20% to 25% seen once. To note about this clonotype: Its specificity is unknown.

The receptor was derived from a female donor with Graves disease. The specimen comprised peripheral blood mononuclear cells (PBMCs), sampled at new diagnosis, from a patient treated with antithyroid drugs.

The CDR3 is CASSSPRDRGGLAEYYEQYF. Here the CDR3 DNA reads TGTGCCAGCAGCTCCCCCCGGGACAGGGGAGGACTAGCGGAATACTACGAGCAGTACTTC. The V gene is TRBV7-2, the J gene TRBJ2-7; D could derive from TRBD1 or TRBD2 (10 bases each). Per germline, CDR1 SGHTA and CDR2 FQGNSA. The V gene lost 4 bases and the J gene lost 3 bases, with 31 bases spanning the gap. This CDR3 spans 20 amino acids.